The 3 T cell receptor beta chains reported below all come from one sample, sequenced in a study of blood T cells in healthy people across ages. Primed by a sample-barcoded 5' primer and a J-beta primer mix, a second PCR proceeded for 7 to 11 cycles. A single record per CDR3 protein comes from TCRdb applying MiXCR to the 5' RACE reads. The sample has roughly 560,000 distinct CDR3 sequences; 24% are singletons. This sample also belongs to another study, concerning T cells of mothers and their children.

Sequencing was performed on blood. These receptors were collected from a boy between 5 and 17 years old in good health.

The chain recombines TRBV11-2 with TRBJ1-1, with D perhaps TRBD1 (5 bases). The V end lost 4 bases, the J end lost 10 bases, and 13 bases lay between the germline ends. The CDR3 covers 12 residues. Germline V gives CDR1 SGHAT, CDR2 FQNNGV. Here the CDR3 DNA reads TGTGCCAGCAGCTCAGGGTCTCTAGTAGCTTTCTTT. The encoded protein is CASSSGSLVAFF.

V and J are TRBV4-3 and TRBJ1-4; D uncertain. Between the trimmed V and J ends, which lost 0 bases and 13 bases, there was a span of 15 bases. This CDR3 spans 14 amino acids. The V gene's germline CDR1 is LGHNA and CDR2 YSLEER. The DNA for the CDR3 is TGCGCCAGCAGCCAAGATACGGGCTCGATGGGACTGTTTTTT. Amino acid sequence: CASSQDTGSMGLFF.

In its sample, this clonotype was seen a few times. A read error may account for a junction end that differs from germline. The chain recombines TRBV29-1 with TRBJ2-2; perhaps TRBD2 as D (6 bases). CDR3 length: 14 amino acids. CDR1 is SQVTM, CDR2 ANQGSEA, per germline. The CDR3 coding sequence is TGCAGCGTTGCGGGTGGGCAGAACACCGGGGGGCTGTTTTTT. This codes for CSVAGGQNTGGLFF.